The rows below give T cell receptor beta chains drawn from one sample of a study of blood T cells in healthy people across ages. One entry per CDR3 protein, called by TCRdb with MiXCR from the 5' RACE reads. The sample has about 1.5 million distinct CDR3 sequences; around 40% are singletons. Specimen: blood. The receptors derive from a woman between 18 and 29 years old in good health. The CDR3 runs from the conserved cysteine through the conserved F or W. The D gene is left open where the match is weak. Only part of the rows carry a size: once, few, many, or a class if the clone is expanded.

v_call	j_call	d_call	clone_size	cdr3_nt	cdr3_aa
TRBV27	TRBJ2-7	.	few	TGTGCCAGCAGTACAATAGGGCGTATAATCGAGCAGTACTTC	CASSTIGRIIEQYF
TRBV6-6	TRBJ2-1	.	few	TGTGCCAGCAGCCCCGGACCTTTCTCCAATGAGCAGTTCTTC	CASSPGPFSNEQFF
TRBV6-6	TRBJ1-5	.	.	TGTGCCAGCACGCGCTCGGGGCTTAGCAATCAGCCCCAGCATTTT	CASTRSGLSNQPQHF
TRBV20-1	TRBJ2-5	.	.	TGCAGTGCTAGCCGGGGGGCGGGAGCAATCCAGACCCAGTACTTC	CSASRGAGAIQTQYF
TRBV6-6	TRBJ2-5	.	many	TGTGCCAGCAGCCGGGACGTGCAAGAGACCCAGTACTTC	CASSRDVQETQYF
TRBV4-2	TRBJ1-1	.	many	TGTGCCAGCAGCCTAACAGGGCTGACTGAAGCTTTCTTT	CASSLTGLTEAFF
TRBV14	TRBJ2-5	TRBD1	.	TGTGCCAGCAGCCAAGTCGCCCGGGACAGGGGACAAGAGACCCAGTACTTC	CASSQVARDRGQETQYF
TRBV6-5	TRBJ2-7	TRBD2	few	TGTGCCAGCAGTTACTCGAGCGGGAGGGCTGACGAGCAGTACTTC	CASSYSSGRADEQYF
TRBV6-2/TRBV6-3	TRBJ2-4	TRBD2	few	TGTGCCAGCAGCCTAGCGGGGATAGACAAAAACATTCAGTACTTC	CASSLAGIDKNIQYF
TRBV4-3	TRBJ2-3	.	.	TGCGCCAGCAGCCCGTCCCCAGGGGAGGTCAGCACAGATACGCAGTATTTT	CASSPSPGEVSTDTQYF
TRBV7-6	TRBJ2-1	.	.	TGTGCCAGCAGCTTAGGGGTGGATGGGGTCAATGAGCAGTTCTTC	CASSLGVDGVNEQFF
TRBV5-6	TRBJ2-5	TRBD2	.	TGTGCCAGCAGCTTCGGACTAGCGGGAAGGCTGTACTTC	CASSFGLAGRLYF
TRBV6-2/TRBV6-3	TRBJ2-1	TRBD1	.	TGTGCCAGCCGTGGACAGGACTACAATGAGCAGTTCTTC	CASRGQDYNEQFF
TRBV7-9	TRBJ1-5	.	.	TGTGCCAGCAGTACTAGTCGAGTTTCGGGTCAGCCCCAGCATTTT	CASSTSRVSGQPQHF
TRBV12-3/TRBV12-4	TRBJ2-1	.	few	TGTGCCAGCAGTTTATGGCTAGCCTATGAGCAGTTCTTC	CASSLWLAYEQFF
TRBV6-6	TRBJ2-2	.	.	TGTGCCAGCATCGGCACAGTACCGAACACCGGGGAGCTGTTTTTT	CASIGTVPNTGELFF
TRBV27	TRBJ2-1	TRBD1	.	TGTGCCAGCAGTCTCAGGGGGAAGAACAATGAGCAGTTCTTC	CASSLRGKNNEQFF
TRBV12-5	TRBJ2-3	.	few	TGTGCTAGTGGTTTTGCTAGCGTCTACACAGATACGCAGTATTTT	CASGFASVYTDTQYF
TRBV4-1	TRBJ2-7	TRBD1	.	TGCGCCAGCAGCCAGACCGGGACAGGGGTCGAGCAGTACTTC	CASSQTGTGVEQYF
TRBV9	TRBJ2-7	.	.	TGTGCCAGCAGCGTAGCCAGCTCTCTGAGCGAGCAGTACTTC	CASSVASSLSEQYF
TRBV13	TRBJ2-1	TRBD1	.	TGTGCCAGCAGCACCCCCGGGACAGGGTTCTACAATGAGCAGTTCTTC	CASSTPGTGFYNEQFF
TRBV20-1	TRBJ2-1	.	.	TGCAGTGCTAGCGCCTCTTGGGGGACCACCAGGTATGAGCAGTTCTTC	CSASASWGTTRYEQFF
TRBV6-1	TRBJ1-4	.	few	TGTGCCAGCGCGTCCCACGCGGGGTCGACCAATGAAAAACTGTTTTTT	CASASHAGSTNEKLFF
TRBV4-1	TRBJ2-6	.	few	TGCGCCAGCAGCCAAGTTATACGCTCTGGGGCCAACGTCCTGACTTTC	CASSQVIRSGANVLTF
TRBV20-1	TRBJ2-7	.	.	TGCAGTGCTAGTGGGGCCGAGCAGTACTTC	CSASGAEQYF
TRBV11-2	TRBJ2-7	TRBD1	few	TGTGCCAGCAGCCCGGTCTCTAATCGGGACAGACGACCCTACGAGCAGTACTTC	CASSPVSNRDRRPYEQYF
TRBV5-1	TRBJ2-5	.	many	TGCGCCAGCAGTCTACAGCCGTATGAGACCCAGTACTTC	CASSLQPYETQYF
TRBV14	TRBJ2-1	TRBD2	few	TGTGCCAGCAGCCAAGATTCTAGCGGGAGAGCCCTCTATGAGCAGTTCTTC	CASSQDSSGRALYEQFF
TRBV7-8	TRBJ2-5	.	.	TGTGCCAGCAGCTGGTCACACGGATCTCAAGAGACCCAGTACTTC	CASSWSHGSQETQYF
TRBV12-3/TRBV12-4	TRBJ2-3	.	.	TGTGCCAGTCAAGCCGGCGGGGTTACTACCACAGATACGCAGTATTTT	CASQAGGVTTTDTQYF
TRBV12-3/TRBV12-4	TRBJ1-1	.	few	TGTGCCAGCAGCCGAACGCGGGAATGGGGGACTGAAGCTTTCTTT	CASSRTREWGTEAFF
TRBV20-1	TRBJ1-1	.	few	TGCAGTGCAAGAGCCCCGGGAAGGTACACTGAAGCTTTCTTT	CSARAPGRYTEAFF
TRBV3-1	TRBJ2-7	.	.	TGTGCCAGCAGCCAAGACAGCTCTTATTTCTACGAGCAGTACTTC	CASSQDSSYFYEQYF
TRBV18	TRBJ2-6	.	many	TGTGCCAGCTCAGCCTCTGGGGCCAACGTCCTGACTTTC	CASSASGANVLTF
TRBV5-6	TRBJ2-7	.	few	TGTGCCAGCAGCTTGTGGGGGACGGACTACGAGCAGTACTTC	CASSLWGTDYEQYF
TRBV7-9	TRBJ2-1	TRBD1	.	TGTGCCAGCAGCCAACCGTCCGGGACAGGGCCCTACAATGAGCAGTTCTTC	CASSQPSGTGPYNEQFF
TRBV5-1	TRBJ2-5	.	few	TGCGCCAGCAGCTTGGCCGCGACTGACCAAGAGACCCAGTACTTC	CASSLAATDQETQYF
TRBV4-3	TRBJ1-6	TRBD1	few	TGCGCCAGTAGCCAGACAGGGGTGGCTTCACCCCTCCACTTT	CASSQTGVASPLHF
TRBV6-2/TRBV6-3	TRBJ2-1	.	many	TGTGCCAGCAGTTACGGAGTTAGCTCCTACAATGAGCAGTTCTTC	CASSYGVSSYNEQFF
TRBV7-8	TRBJ2-3	TRBD2	few	TGTGCCAGCAGCCCAACCGTGGGACTAGCGGGCACAGATACGCAGTATTTT	CASSPTVGLAGTDTQYF
TRBV7-3	TRBJ2-7	TRBD2	few	TGTGCCAGCAGCTTTTCGACTAGCGGGAGGGCCTGGTACGAGCAGTACTTC	CASSFSTSGRAWYEQYF
TRBV29-1	TRBJ1-2	.	.	TGCAGCGGTGACAGGATCGGAGCAGGCTACACCTTC	CSGDRIGAGYTF
TRBV2	TRBJ2-1	TRBD1	few	TGTGCCAGCAGGGACAGGGGGCTACGTTCCTACAATGAGCAGTTCTTC	CASRDRGLRSYNEQFF
TRBV7-9	TRBJ2-3	.	many	TGTGCCAGCAGCTTAGAGCGCCGAAGCCTGTATTTT	CASSLERRSLYF
TRBV6-2/TRBV6-3	TRBJ2-1	.	.	TGTGCCAGCAAGTCGAACAGGATCCATGAGCAGTTCTTC	CASKSNRIHEQFF
TRBV5-6	TRBJ2-1	.	few	TGTGCCAGCAGCTTGGTCAGGGTACATGAGCAGTTCTTC	CASSLVRVHEQFF